These T cell receptor beta chains were read from a single sample in a study of OX40 agonist ivuxolimab in advanced cancers. TCRdb's copy holds only in-frame clones and misses some; the assay was immunoSEQ multiplex PCR. Among 33,000 or so clones listed, roughly 86% were seen once. The input for sequencing was CD4+ or CD8+ T cells sorted from blood, taken in a trial of the OX40 agonist ivuxolimab. The receptors were gathered from an adult with an advanced solid tumor such as melanoma, head and neck, liver or kidney cancer. Both conserved end residues are part of each CDR3. A D gene is named only where the DNA matches it firmly. Size is omitted from some rows. Given values are once, few, many or a class for expanded clones.

d_gene: TRBD2; abundance: .; v_gene: TRBV28; j_gene: TRBJ2-1; CDR3nt: TGTGCCAGCAGTTTGGCGCTAGCGGAAGGTGAGCAGTTCTTC; CDR3aa: CASSLALAEGEQFF
d_gene: .; abundance: .; v_gene: TRBV6-5; j_gene: TRBJ2-7; CDR3nt: TGTGCCAGCAGTTACGGGGACTCCTACGAGCAGTACTTC; CDR3aa: CASSYGDSYEQYF
d_gene: .; abundance: once; v_gene: TRBV19; j_gene: TRBJ2-2; CDR3nt: TGTGCCAGTAGTATTGAGGCGAGAAACACCGGGGAGCTGTTTTTT; CDR3aa: CASSIEARNTGELFF
d_gene: .; abundance: .; v_gene: TRBV5-1; j_gene: TRBJ2-7; CDR3nt: TGCGCCAGCAGCACGGGAGAATCCACCTACGAGCAGTACTTC; CDR3aa: CASSTGESTYEQYF
d_gene: TRBD2; abundance: .; v_gene: TRBV19; j_gene: TRBJ2-2; CDR3nt: TGTGCCAGTAACCAACTAGCGGGAAGGACCGGGGAGCTGTTTTTT; CDR3aa: CASNQLAGRTGELFF
d_gene: .; abundance: .; v_gene: TRBV29-1; j_gene: TRBJ1-1; CDR3nt: TGCAGCGTCGGAGGGGGGGGAGGCACTGAAGCTTTCTTT; CDR3aa: CSVGGGGGTEAFF
d_gene: .; abundance: .; v_gene: TRBV7-2; j_gene: TRBJ2-3; CDR3nt: TGTGCCAGCAGCTACGGGACATTAGGAGATACGCAGTATTTT; CDR3aa: CASSYGTLGDTQYF
d_gene: .; abundance: few; v_gene: TRBV6-5; j_gene: TRBJ1-1; CDR3nt: TGTGCCAGCAGTTATCAGACTGAAGCTTTCTTT; CDR3aa: CASSYQTEAFF
d_gene: TRBD1; abundance: .; v_gene: TRBV5-6; j_gene: TRBJ1-5; CDR3nt: TGTGCCAGCAGCCGGGCGGGACAGGGAGGAGGCCAGCCCCAGCATTTT; CDR3aa: CASSRAGQGGGQPQHF
d_gene: .; abundance: .; v_gene: TRBV5-1; j_gene: TRBJ2-5; CDR3nt: TGCGCCAGCAGCTTGGGGGACAACCAAGAGACCCAGTACTTC; CDR3aa: CASSLGDNQETQYF
d_gene: TRBD1; abundance: .; v_gene: TRBV19; j_gene: TRBJ1-4; CDR3nt: TGTGCCAGTAGTCCCGGGACAGGGTTCGGAAATGAAAAACTGTTTTTT; CDR3aa: CASSPGTGFGNEKLFF
d_gene: TRBD2; abundance: few; v_gene: TRBV4-2; j_gene: TRBJ2-1; CDR3nt: TGTGCCAGCAGCCAAACTAGCGGGAGTGGCTACAATGAGCAGTTCTTC; CDR3aa: CASSQTSGSGYNEQFF
d_gene: TRBD1; abundance: .; v_gene: TRBV19; j_gene: TRBJ1-5; CDR3nt: TGTGCCAGTAGTGTGACAGGGGGCCAAGGAAATCAGCCCCAGCATTTT; CDR3aa: CASSVTGGQGNQPQHF
d_gene: .; abundance: .; v_gene: TRBV18; j_gene: TRBJ1-1; CDR3nt: TGTGCCAGCTCACCCCGACACAGCGTAACGAACACTGAAGCTTTCTTT; CDR3aa: CASSPRHSVTNTEAFF
d_gene: .; abundance: once; v_gene: TRBV7-9; j_gene: TRBJ1-1; CDR3nt: TGTGCCATCCGCCAGGGAAACACTGAAGCTTTCTTT; CDR3aa: CAIRQGNTEAFF
d_gene: TRBD2; abundance: few; v_gene: TRBV6-5; j_gene: TRBJ2-7; CDR3nt: TGTGCCAGCAGTTACGCTAGCGGGAGCTCCTACGAGCAGTACTTC; CDR3aa: CASSYASGSSYEQYF
d_gene: TRBD2; abundance: .; v_gene: TRBV6-5; j_gene: TRBJ2-1; CDR3nt: TGTGCCAGCAGTTACTCGATGACTAGCGGGAACAATGAGCAGTTCTTC; CDR3aa: CASSYSMTSGNNEQFF
d_gene: .; abundance: .; v_gene: TRBV28; j_gene: TRBJ1-2; CDR3nt: TGTGCCAGCAGTTTCGGAGGCTATGGCTACACCTTC; CDR3aa: CASSFGGYGYTF
d_gene: .; abundance: .; v_gene: TRBV7-9; j_gene: TRBJ2-7; CDR3nt: TGTGCCAGCAGCTATACTGCAGGCTACGAGCAGTACTTC; CDR3aa: CASSYTAGYEQYF
d_gene: TRBD2; abundance: .; v_gene: TRBV9; j_gene: TRBJ2-7; CDR3nt: TGTGCCAGCAGCCCACCGGGACTATCAACCTACGAGCAGTACTTC; CDR3aa: CASSPPGLSTYEQYF
d_gene: TRBD2; abundance: .; v_gene: TRBV7-6; j_gene: TRBJ2-3; CDR3nt: TGTGCCAGCAGCTTCGGGGGAGGGCAAGATACGCAGTATTTT; CDR3aa: CASSFGGGQDTQYF
d_gene: TRBD1; abundance: .; v_gene: TRBV29-1; j_gene: TRBJ2-2; CDR3nt: TGCAGCGTTGAAGCCGGGACAGGTGGTACCGGGGAGCTGTTTTTT; CDR3aa: CSVEAGTGGTGELFF
d_gene: TRBD1; abundance: .; v_gene: TRBV7-9; j_gene: TRBJ2-7; CDR3nt: TGTGCCAGCAGCTTAGCGACGGGGACAGGACCCTACGAGCAGTACTTC; CDR3aa: CASSLATGTGPYEQYF
d_gene: TRBD1; abundance: .; v_gene: TRBV6-6; j_gene: TRBJ1-3; CDR3nt: TGTGCCAGCAGTTTACCCACAGGGGTATCTGGAAACACCATATATTTT; CDR3aa: CASSLPTGVSGNTIYF
d_gene: TRBD2; abundance: once; v_gene: TRBV5-6; j_gene: TRBJ2-3; CDR3nt: TGTGCCAGCAGCTTGGGGGGACTACACACAGATACGCAGTATTTT; CDR3aa: CASSLGGLHTDTQYF
d_gene: .; abundance: .; v_gene: TRBV4-2; j_gene: TRBJ2-1; CDR3nt: TGTGCCAGCAGCCAAGATCCCGAGGCCCCCTACAATGAGCAGTTCTTC; CDR3aa: CASSQDPEAPYNEQFF
d_gene: TRBD2; abundance: .; v_gene: TRBV28; j_gene: TRBJ2-5; CDR3nt: TGTGCCAGCAGTCTCGCCGGCGGGAGGGGGGGGACCCAGTACTTC; CDR3aa: CASSLAGGRGGTQYF
d_gene: .; abundance: .; v_gene: TRBV6-6; j_gene: TRBJ2-7; CDR3nt: TGTGCCAGCAGTTACGGACCGACCTACGAGCAGTACTTC; CDR3aa: CASSYGPTYEQYF
d_gene: .; abundance: .; v_gene: TRBV7-2; j_gene: TRBJ1-2; CDR3nt: TGTGCCAGCAGCTTAGAGGGGGGGATGGATGGCTACACCTTC; CDR3aa: CASSLEGGMDGYTF
d_gene: .; abundance: .; v_gene: TRBV10-3; j_gene: TRBJ1-2; CDR3nt: TGTGCCATCAGTGAAGGGGGACAAGGGTATGGCTACACCTTC; CDR3aa: CAISEGGQGYGYTF
d_gene: .; abundance: .; v_gene: TRBV7-2; j_gene: TRBJ1-2; CDR3nt: TGTGCCAGCAGCTTAGTTTTCTATGGCTACACCTTC; CDR3aa: CASSLVFYGYTF
d_gene: .; abundance: .; v_gene: TRBV7-9; j_gene: TRBJ1-2; CDR3nt: TGTGCCAGCAGCTTCTCCGGGACCGAGAACTATGGCTACACCTTC; CDR3aa: CASSFSGTENYGYTF
d_gene: TRBD1; abundance: once; v_gene: TRBV13; j_gene: TRBJ2-1; CDR3nt: TGTGCCAGCAGCTTGGACCCGCACAGGGGGCGCAACAATGAGCAGTTCTTC; CDR3aa: CASSLDPHRGRNNEQFF
d_gene: .; abundance: .; v_gene: TRBV10-3; j_gene: TRBJ2-1; CDR3nt: TGTGCCATCAGTGAGGGACTCTACAATGAGCAGTTCTTC; CDR3aa: CAISEGLYNEQFF
d_gene: .; abundance: .; v_gene: TRBV6-1; j_gene: TRBJ2-7; CDR3nt: TGTGCCAGCAGTGAATGGGGAGGCGAGCAGTACTTC; CDR3aa: CASSEWGGEQYF
d_gene: .; abundance: .; v_gene: TRBV7-2; j_gene: TRBJ2-3; CDR3nt: TGTGCCAGCAGCTTAGGGGCTTTGGGTGATACGCAGTATTTT; CDR3aa: CASSLGALGDTQYF
d_gene: TRBD1; abundance: .; v_gene: TRBV5-1; j_gene: TRBJ2-3; CDR3nt: TGCGCCAGCAGCCTGTTCGGGACAGGGAACACAGATACGCAGTATTTT; CDR3aa: CASSLFGTGNTDTQYF
d_gene: TRBD2; abundance: .; v_gene: TRBV29-1; j_gene: TRBJ2-7; CDR3nt: TGCAGCGCTGGGACTAGCGGAGACTACGAGCAGTACTTC; CDR3aa: CSAGTSGDYEQYF
d_gene: .; abundance: .; v_gene: TRBV5-1; j_gene: TRBJ2-7; CDR3nt: TGCGCCAGCAGCTTGCGCAGCAACTCCTACGAGCAGTACTTC; CDR3aa: CASSLRSNSYEQYF
d_gene: .; abundance: .; v_gene: TRBV6-5; j_gene: TRBJ2-5; CDR3nt: TGTGCCAGCAGCAGAGGAGGGCAAGAGACCCAGTACTTC; CDR3aa: CASSRGGQETQYF
d_gene: TRBD1; abundance: .; v_gene: TRBV6-1; j_gene: TRBJ2-4; CDR3nt: TGTGCCAGCACGTCCCCCTCGACAGGGTGGGGCATTCAGTACTTC; CDR3aa: CASTSPSTGWGIQYF
d_gene: TRBD1; abundance: .; v_gene: TRBV19; j_gene: TRBJ1-1; CDR3nt: TGTGCCAGTAGTATTCCCGGGACAGGGTACACTGAAGCTTTCTTT; CDR3aa: CASSIPGTGYTEAFF
d_gene: .; abundance: .; v_gene: TRBV6-1; j_gene: TRBJ2-3; CDR3nt: TGTGCCAGCCGGGGCGGGAACACAGATACGCAGTATTTT; CDR3aa: CASRGGNTDTQYF
d_gene: TRBD1; abundance: .; v_gene: TRBV9; j_gene: TRBJ2-2; CDR3nt: TGTGCCAGCAGCCTCAGACAGGGGGACCCCGGGGAGCTGTTTTTT; CDR3aa: CASSLRQGDPGELFF
d_gene: TRBD1; abundance: .; v_gene: TRBV4-2; j_gene: TRBJ1-3; CDR3nt: TGTGCCAGCAGCCAAGAAGGGACAGGGATTGGGAGCTCTGGAAACACCATATATTTT; CDR3aa: CASSQEGTGIGSSGNTIYF
d_gene: .; abundance: .; v_gene: TRBV2; j_gene: TRBJ2-1; CDR3nt: TGTGCCAGCAGTGTTGGCACACACAATGAGCAGTTCTTC; CDR3aa: CASSVGTHNEQFF
d_gene: .; abundance: .; v_gene: TRBV6-5; j_gene: TRBJ1-2; CDR3nt: TGTGCCAGCTCCCGCGGGAACTATGGCTACACCTTC; CDR3aa: CASSRGNYGYTF
d_gene: TRBD1; abundance: .; v_gene: TRBV7-9; j_gene: TRBJ2-5; CDR3nt: TGTGCCAGCAGACAACAGGGGGCGGGGGAGACCCAGTACTTC; CDR3aa: CASRQQGAGETQYF
d_gene: .; abundance: .; v_gene: TRBV4-1; j_gene: TRBJ1-5; CDR3nt: TGCGCCAGCAGCCGAAATCAGGGGATCGGACAGCCCCAGCATTTT; CDR3aa: CASSRNQGIGQPQHF
d_gene: .; abundance: .; v_gene: TRBV5-6; j_gene: TRBJ1-2; CDR3nt: TGTGCCAGCAGCTTGGCGGCCTCTAACTATGGCTACACCTTC; CDR3aa: CASSLAASNYGYTF
d_gene: TRBD2; abundance: .; v_gene: TRBV4-1; j_gene: TRBJ2-2; CDR3nt: TGCGCCAGCAGCCAAGCCATAGCGGGAGGGGACACCGGGGAGCTGTTTTTT; CDR3aa: CASSQAIAGGDTGELFF
d_gene: .; abundance: .; v_gene: TRBV5-4; j_gene: TRBJ2-3; CDR3nt: TGTGCCAGCAGCTTGGGACGGGGGCAGGTTACAGATACGCAGTATTTT; CDR3aa: CASSLGRGQVTDTQYF
d_gene: TRBD2; abundance: .; v_gene: TRBV9; j_gene: TRBJ2-1; CDR3nt: TGTGCCAGCAGCTCGGAAGCGGGGAGGGGATTCTTC; CDR3aa: CASSSEAGRGFF
d_gene: TRBD1; abundance: .; v_gene: TRBV5-1; j_gene: TRBJ1-1; CDR3nt: TGCGCCAGCAGCTTACAGGGGGGGACTGAAGCTTTCTTT; CDR3aa: CASSLQGGTEAFF
d_gene: TRBD1; abundance: .; v_gene: TRBV4-1; j_gene: TRBJ2-7; CDR3nt: TGCGCCAGCAGCCAAGATAGGGCTCTTCCGGGACAGCTCATCACGGAGGAGCAGTACTTC; CDR3aa: CASSQDRALPGQLITEEQYF
d_gene: .; abundance: .; v_gene: TRBV12-2; j_gene: TRBJ1-2; CDR3nt: TGTGCAAGTCGCTTCGTCCACTATGGCTACACCTTC; CDR3aa: CASRFVHYGYTF
d_gene: .; abundance: .; v_gene: TRBV7-9; j_gene: TRBJ2-3; CDR3nt: TGTGCCAGCAGCTTATACGGCGTAGATACGCAGTATTTT; CDR3aa: CASSLYGVDTQYF